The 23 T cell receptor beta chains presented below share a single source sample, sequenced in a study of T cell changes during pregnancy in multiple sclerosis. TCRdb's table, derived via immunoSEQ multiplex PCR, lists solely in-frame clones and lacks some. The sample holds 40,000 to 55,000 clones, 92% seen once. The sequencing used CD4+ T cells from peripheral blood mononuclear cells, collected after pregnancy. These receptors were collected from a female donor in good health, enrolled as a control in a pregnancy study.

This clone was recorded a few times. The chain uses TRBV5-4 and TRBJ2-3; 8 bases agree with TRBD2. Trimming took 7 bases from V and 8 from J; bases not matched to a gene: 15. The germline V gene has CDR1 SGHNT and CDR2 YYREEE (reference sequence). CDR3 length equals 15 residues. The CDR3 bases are TGTGCCAGCTCCTCGGGCGGGGGGTGGTTTGGTACGCAGTATTTT. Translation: CASSSGGGWFGTQYF. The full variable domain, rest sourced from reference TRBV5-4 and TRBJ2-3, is ETGVTQSPTHLIKTRGQQVTLRCSSQSGHNTVSWYQQALGQGPQFIFQYYREEENGRGNFPPRFSGLQFPNYSSELNVNALELDDSALYLCASSSGGGWFGTQYFGPGTRLTVL.

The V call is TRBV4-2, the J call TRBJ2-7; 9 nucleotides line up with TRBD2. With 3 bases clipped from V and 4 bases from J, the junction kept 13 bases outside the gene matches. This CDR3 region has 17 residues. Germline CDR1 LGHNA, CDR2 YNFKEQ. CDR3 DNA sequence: TGTGCCAGCAGCCACCCACAAGGGGCTAGCGGGGAATACGAGCAGTACTTC. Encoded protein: CASSHPQGASGEYEQYF.

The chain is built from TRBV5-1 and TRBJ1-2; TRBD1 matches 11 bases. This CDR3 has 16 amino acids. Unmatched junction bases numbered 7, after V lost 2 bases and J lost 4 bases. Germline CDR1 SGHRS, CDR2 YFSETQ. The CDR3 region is CASSLRTGGSVYGYTF. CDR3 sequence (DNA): TGCGCCAGCAGCTTAAGGACAGGGGGCTCCGTCTATGGCTACACCTTC.

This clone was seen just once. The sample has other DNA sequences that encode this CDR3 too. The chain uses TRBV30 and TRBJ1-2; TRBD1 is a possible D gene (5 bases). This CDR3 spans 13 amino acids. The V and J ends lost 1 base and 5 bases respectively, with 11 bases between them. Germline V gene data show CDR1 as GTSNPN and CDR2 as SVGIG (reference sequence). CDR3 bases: TGTGCCTGGAGTGGTACCGGGGGGTATGGCTACACCTTC. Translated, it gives CAWSGTGGYGYTF.

The chain's CDR3 is CASSEDRGRGFF. The CDR3 region has the DNA TGCGCCAGCAGCGAGGACAGGGGTCGAGGGTTCTTC. The rearrangement uses TRBV5-1 and TRBJ2-1; 9 nucleotides align to TRBD1. V shed 4 bases, J shed 15 bases, and the junction held 8 bases outside the gene matches. Germline V CDR1 and CDR2: SGHRS, YFSETQ. The CDR3 has 12 amino acids.

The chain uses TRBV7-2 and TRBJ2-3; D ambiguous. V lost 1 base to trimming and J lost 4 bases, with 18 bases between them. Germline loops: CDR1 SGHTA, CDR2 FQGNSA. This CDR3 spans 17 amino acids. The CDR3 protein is CASSLGTVSLGPDTQYF. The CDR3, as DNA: TGTGCCAGCAGCTTAGGTACGGTTTCCCTGGGCCCAGATACGCAGTATTTT.

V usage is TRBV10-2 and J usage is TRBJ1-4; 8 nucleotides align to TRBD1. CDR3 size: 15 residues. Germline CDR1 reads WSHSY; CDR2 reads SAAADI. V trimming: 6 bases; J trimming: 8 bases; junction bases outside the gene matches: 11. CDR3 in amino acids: CASRDRTGGREKLFF. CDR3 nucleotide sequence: TGCGCCAGCAGGGATCGTACAGGGGGGAGAGAAAAACTGTTTTTT.

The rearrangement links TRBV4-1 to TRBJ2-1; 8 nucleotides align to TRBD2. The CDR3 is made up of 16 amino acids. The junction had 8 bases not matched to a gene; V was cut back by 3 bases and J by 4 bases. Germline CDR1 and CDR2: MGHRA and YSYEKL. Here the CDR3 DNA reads TGCGCCAGCAGCCATGTGGCGGGAGGCGCTTACAATGAGCAGTTCTTC. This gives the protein CASSHVAGGAYNEQFF.

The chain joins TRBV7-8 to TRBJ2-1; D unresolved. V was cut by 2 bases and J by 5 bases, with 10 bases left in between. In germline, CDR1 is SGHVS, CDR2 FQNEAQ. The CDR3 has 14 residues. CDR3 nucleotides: TGTGCCAGCAGCTTATTTGGCAGTAACAATGAGCAGTTCTTC. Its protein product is CASSLFGSNNEQFF.

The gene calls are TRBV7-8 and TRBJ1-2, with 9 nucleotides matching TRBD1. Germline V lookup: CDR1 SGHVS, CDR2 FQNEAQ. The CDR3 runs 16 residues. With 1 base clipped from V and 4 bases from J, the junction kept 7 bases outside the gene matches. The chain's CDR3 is CASSLGGQGRGYGYTF. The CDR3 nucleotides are TGTGCCAGCAGCTTAGGGGGACAGGGCCGAGGCTATGGCTACACCTTC.

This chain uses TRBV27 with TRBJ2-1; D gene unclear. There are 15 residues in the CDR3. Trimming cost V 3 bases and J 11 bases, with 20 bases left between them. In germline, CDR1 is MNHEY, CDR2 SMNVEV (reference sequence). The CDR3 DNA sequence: TGTGCCAGCAGTTTCAGGTCGGCGCCTTACCGCCAGCAGTTCTTC. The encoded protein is CASSFRSAPYRQQFF.

The CDR3: CASSTQEDTQYF. The CDR3 DNA reads as TGTGCCAGCAGCACACAGGAAGATACGCAGTATTTT. The chain carries TRBV11-1 and TRBJ2-3; perhaps TRBD1 as D (5 bases). The CDR3 is 12 amino acids. CDR1 is SGHAT, CDR2 FQDESV, per germline (reference sequence). Trimming pared 5 bases from V and 5 bases from J, leaving 8 bases between.

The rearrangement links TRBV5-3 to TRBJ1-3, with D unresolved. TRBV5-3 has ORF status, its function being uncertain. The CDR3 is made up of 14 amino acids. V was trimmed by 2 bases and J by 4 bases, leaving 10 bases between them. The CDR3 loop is CARSFFSRGNTIYF. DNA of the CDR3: TGTGCCAGAAGCTTCTTTTCCCGGGGAAACACCATATATTTT.

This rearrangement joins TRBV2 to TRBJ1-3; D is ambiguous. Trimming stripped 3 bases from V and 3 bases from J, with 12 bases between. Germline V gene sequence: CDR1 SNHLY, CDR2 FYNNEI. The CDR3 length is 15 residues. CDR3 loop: CASSEGLLGGNTIYF. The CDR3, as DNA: TGTGCCAGCAGTGAGGGCCTGCTCGGTGGAAACACCATATATTTT.

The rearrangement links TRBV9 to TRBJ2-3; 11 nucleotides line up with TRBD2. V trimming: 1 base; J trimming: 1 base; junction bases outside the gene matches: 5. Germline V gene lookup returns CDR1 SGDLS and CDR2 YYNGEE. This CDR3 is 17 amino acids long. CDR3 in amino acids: CASSVTSGRGGTDTQYF. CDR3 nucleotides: TGTGCCAGCAGCGTAACTAGCGGGAGAGGGGGCACAGATACGCAGTATTTT.

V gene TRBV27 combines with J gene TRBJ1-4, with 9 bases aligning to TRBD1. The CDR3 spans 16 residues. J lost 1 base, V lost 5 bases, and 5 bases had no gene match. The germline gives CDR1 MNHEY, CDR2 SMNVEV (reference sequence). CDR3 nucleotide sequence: TGTGCCAGCAGTCGACAGGGGGGTTTAACTAATGAAAAACTGTTTTTT. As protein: CASSRQGGLTNEKLFF.

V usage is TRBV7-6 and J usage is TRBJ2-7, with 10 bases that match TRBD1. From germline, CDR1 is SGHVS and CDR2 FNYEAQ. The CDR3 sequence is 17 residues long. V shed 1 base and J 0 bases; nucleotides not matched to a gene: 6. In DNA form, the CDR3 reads TGTGCCAGCAGCTTAGGACCGGGACAGGGGAACTCCTACGAGCAGTACTTC. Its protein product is CASSLGPGQGNSYEQYF.

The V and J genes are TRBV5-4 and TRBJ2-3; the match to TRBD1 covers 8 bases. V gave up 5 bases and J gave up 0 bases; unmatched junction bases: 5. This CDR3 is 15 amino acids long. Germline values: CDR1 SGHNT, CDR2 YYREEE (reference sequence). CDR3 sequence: CASSLQGASTDTQYF. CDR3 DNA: TGTGCCAGCAGTCTGCAGGGGGCCAGCACAGATACGCAGTATTTT.

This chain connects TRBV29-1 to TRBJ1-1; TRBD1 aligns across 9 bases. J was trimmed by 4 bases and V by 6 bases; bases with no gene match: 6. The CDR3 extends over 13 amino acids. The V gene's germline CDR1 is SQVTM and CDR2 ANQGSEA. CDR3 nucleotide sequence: TGCAGCGTAGCAACAGGGGGCGGCACTGAAGCTTTCTTT. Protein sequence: CSVATGGGTEAFF.

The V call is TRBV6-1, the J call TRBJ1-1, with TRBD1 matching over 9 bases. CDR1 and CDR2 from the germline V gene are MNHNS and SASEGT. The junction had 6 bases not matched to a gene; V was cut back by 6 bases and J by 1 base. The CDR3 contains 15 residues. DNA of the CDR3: TGTGCCAGCAGGGACGGACAGGGGTGGAACACTGAAGCTTTCTTT. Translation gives CASRDGQGWNTEAFF.

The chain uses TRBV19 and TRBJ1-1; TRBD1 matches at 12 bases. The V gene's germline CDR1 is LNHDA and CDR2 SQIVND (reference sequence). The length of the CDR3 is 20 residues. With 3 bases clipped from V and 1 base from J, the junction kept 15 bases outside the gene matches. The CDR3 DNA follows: TGTGCCAGTAGTATTTTCGGGACCGGGACAGGGGGCCTTGCGAACACTGAAGCTTTCTTT. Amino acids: CASSIFGTGTGGLANTEAFF.

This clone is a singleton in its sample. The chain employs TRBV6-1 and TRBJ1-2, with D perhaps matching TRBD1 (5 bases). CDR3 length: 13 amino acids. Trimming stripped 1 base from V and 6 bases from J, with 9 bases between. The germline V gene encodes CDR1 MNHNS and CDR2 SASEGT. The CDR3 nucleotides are TGTGCCAGCAGTGAAGGACAGACGCATGGCTACACCTTC. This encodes CASSEGQTHGYTF.

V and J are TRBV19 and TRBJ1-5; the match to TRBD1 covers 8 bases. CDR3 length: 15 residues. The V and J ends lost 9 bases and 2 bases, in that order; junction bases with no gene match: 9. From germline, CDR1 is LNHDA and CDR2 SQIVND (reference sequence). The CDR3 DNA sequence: TGTGCCAGCGACAGACAGGGGATCGGCAATCAGCCCCAGCATTTT. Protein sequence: CASDRQGIGNQPQHF.